The present T cell receptor beta chain was sequenced within a study of regulatory T cells in long-lasting Graves disease. General study results and limits: Persistent patients had a count of shared public clonotypes (approximately 2,800) that exceeded that of new patients (approximately 920).

Time point of the sample: newly diagnosed GD, antithyroid drugs for less than 3 months. Researchers made the TCR library from RNA that was extracted from PBMCs. Worth noting for this clonotype: The antigen is undetermined.

Combining iRepertoire HTBI primers with Arm-PCR of CDR3 regions, the authors built TCR beta libraries. TCRdb reanalysed the multiplex PCR reads using MiXCR and keeps one entry per CDR3 protein. Of more than 400,000 distinct CDR3 sequences detected, around 17% appear once; the ten largest clones hold about 10%. Trimming cost V 3 bases and J 2 bases, with 13 bases left between them. CDR3 length: 15 residues. CDR1 and CDR2 from the germline V gene are SEHNR and FQNEAQ (reference sequence). These data were also filed under a second study, of T cells in Graves' hyperthyroidism and ophthalmopathy. Per that study: The HTBI primer set drove a first-round RT-PCR of the TCR CDR3.

Material: peripheral blood mononuclear cells (PBMCs), obtained at new diagnosis, from a patient treated with antithyroid drugs. This TCR came from a woman in her thirties with Graves disease. The chain is built from TRBV7-9 and TRBJ2-5, with a weak D call TRBD1 (5 bases). CDR3 amino acids: CASSLNRGWQETQYF. As DNA, the CDR3 is TGTGCCAGCAGCTTGAATAGGGGATGGCAAGAGACCCAGTACTTC.